The clone carrying this T cell receptor beta chain was recorded at least ten times. Its antigen is unidentified. This sample stems from a study of neurological immune-mediated disorders. Study conclusions and caveats: HTLV-1-associated myelopathy had the most TCR clonal expansion, while multiple sclerosis had the least, a level that fell below healthy controls.

CDR3 length: 13 amino acids. Trimming cost V 4 bases and J 4 bases, with 10 bases left between them. CDR1 and CDR2 (germline): DFQATT, SNEGSKA (reference sequence). TCRdb re-called the 5' RACE reads with MiXCR, one entry per CDR3 protein. This sample yields about 20,000 distinct CDR3 sequences, of which roughly 2.5% are seen a single time; 5.5% belongs to the top ten. Sequenced: PBMCs. This clonotype was obtained from a young woman with multiple sclerosis. The genes are TRBV20-1 and TRBJ2-2, with D perhaps matching TRBD2 (6 bases). CDR3 sequence: CSANRGSTGELFF. In DNA form, the CDR3 reads TGCAGTGCTAACCGGGGGAGCACCGGGGAGCTGTTTTTT.